This TCR beta chain emerged from a study of T-cell reconstitution after alpha-beta-depleted transplantation in children (dated by TCRdb to about 2016). Looking at the study overall: The study quantitatively tracked T-cell immune reconstitution after TCRalphabeta/CD19-depleted allogeneic hematopoietic cell transplantation in children using TCR repertoire profiling. The study at large found these results: Hyperexpanded clone frequencies declined over subsequent months; after one year, T-cell counts and TCRbeta diversity were mostly attributed to newly produced T cells. The high TCRbeta diversity at day 60 in some patients was ascribed to recipient T cells and intrathymic progenitors that had survived conditioning. Apparently early alphabetaT-cell count recovery about two months after transplant reportedly relied on only several hundred rapidly expanded clones derived from non-depleted graft cells.

The treatment or condition tag for this specimen amounts to: allogeneic hematopoietic cell transplantation with graft depleted of TCRalphabeta T cells and CD19 B cells. Transplant recipients were children who received TCRalphabeta/CD19-depleted allogeneic hematopoietic cell grafts. This clonotype appeared many times. Its specific antigen is unknown. No much larger clonotype is one base removed from it; base qualities were not supplied. The CDR3 numbers 14 residues from cysteine through phenylalanine. The DNA shown is the 42-base CDR3, in frame from base 1. The V and J ends are trimmed by 5 bases and 6 bases, leaving 11 bases between them. For CDR1 and CDR2, the germline V gene (reference sequence) lists SGHAT and FQDESV. The protocol used for the library was PCR. Instrument used: Illumina HiSeq 2500. To normalize quantification of the TCRbeta repertoire, the TCR libraries were built with molecular barcoding that relied on unique molecular identifiers. TCRdb trimmed public reads at Q25 via fastp, called clones via MiXCR and kept in-frame beta chains. CDR3 protein duplicates are merged, each entry listing the most common genes and DNA. The sample data list around 240,000 distinct CDR3 sequences, and around 7.8% of these were observed just once. The ten largest make up approximately 6% of the sample.

The material was PBMCs, mostly from graft donor cells, obtained 180 days after TCRalphabeta/CD19-depleted stem cell transplant. This clonotype was obtained from a male patient under 18 who had a stem cell transplant for acute lymphoblastic leukemia, so the T cells may come from the graft donor. This sequence uses TRBV11-1 and TRBJ1-6; TRBD1 is a possible D gene, resting on 5 matching bases. The encoded CDR3 is CASSPGPRNSPLHF. The sequenced DNA: TGTGCCAGCAGCCCGGGACCGCGTAATTCACCCCTCCACTTT.